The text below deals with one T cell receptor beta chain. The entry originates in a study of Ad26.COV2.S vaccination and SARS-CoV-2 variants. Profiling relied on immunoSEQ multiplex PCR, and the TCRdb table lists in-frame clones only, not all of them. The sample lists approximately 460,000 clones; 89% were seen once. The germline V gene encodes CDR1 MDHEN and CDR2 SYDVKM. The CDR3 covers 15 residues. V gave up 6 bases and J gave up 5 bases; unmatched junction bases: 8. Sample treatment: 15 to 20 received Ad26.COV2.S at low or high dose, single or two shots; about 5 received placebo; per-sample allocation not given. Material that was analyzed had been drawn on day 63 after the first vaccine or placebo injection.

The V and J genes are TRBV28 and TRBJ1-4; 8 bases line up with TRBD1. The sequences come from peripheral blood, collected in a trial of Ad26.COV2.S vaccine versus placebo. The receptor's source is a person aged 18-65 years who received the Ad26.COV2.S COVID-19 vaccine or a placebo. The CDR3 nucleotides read TGTGCCAGCAGCAGTCCAGGGGGCCGGAATGAAAAACTGTTTTTT. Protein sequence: CASSSPGGRNEKLFF.